Listed here is a single T cell receptor beta chain. The data stem from a study of cytomegalovirus exposure and HLA in healthy donors. This CDR3 is built from 15 residues. The V gene's germline CDR1 is SGHNT and CDR2 YYREEE (reference sequence). The V and J ends lost 0 bases and 1 base, in that order; junction bases with no gene match: 2. The PCR contained 60 Vbeta and 13 Jbeta primers. Sequenced by immunoSEQ multiplex PCR; TCRdb stores in-frame clones only, minus some. The top ten clones hold over 1.2% of a sample with some 130,000 clones, around 73% of them seen once. V usage is TRBV5-4 and J usage is TRBJ2-7; TRBD2 matches 9 bases. Sequenced: PBMCs. This TCR was sampled from a female donor in good health and CMV-seronegative. The CDR3, as DNA: TGTGCCAGCAGCTTGGCTAGCGGGAAGTCCTACGAGCAGTACTTC. This encodes CASSLASGKSYEQYF.